This T cell receptor (beta chain) comes out of a study of T cell repertoires in cytomegalovirus infection. This CDR3 spans 15 amino acids. The J segment lost 5 bases and the V segment lost 3 bases, leaving 8 bases of the junction unmatched. CDR1 and CDR2 (germline): SGHNT, YYREEE (reference sequence). Concerning this clonotype: As yet, its antigen is unknown.

TCRdb reanalysed the reads using MiXCR and keeps one entry per CDR3 protein. The sample consists of around 110,000 distinct CDR3 sequences, about a tenth of them appearing once. This TCR was sampled from a human donor in good health (CMV status not recorded). Some clones in this sample may be carry-over from other donors' samples. The source material was PBMCs, sequenced either directly or after in vitro stimulation (not recorded which). This chain uses TRBV5-4 with TRBJ2-1, with TRBD2 matching over 7 bases. CDR3 sequence: CASSSGLDLDNEQFF. The CDR3 DNA sequence: TGTGCCAGCAGCTCCGGACTAGACCTGGACAATGAGCAGTTCTTC.